This T cell receptor (beta chain) was sequenced in a study of blood T cell repertoires in COVID-19. TCRdb's table, derived via immunoSEQ multiplex PCR, lists solely in-frame clones and lacks some. The sample shows 300,000 to 500,000 clones, around 90% of them seen only once. This study enrolled people aged roughly 18 to 90 from about two dozen US geographic areas. Germline values: CDR1 MDHEN, CDR2 SYDVKM. The CDR3 runs 14 residues. V dropped 6 bases and J dropped 0 bases, with 9 bases sitting between them. The receptor's source is a woman in her thirties or forties with acute COVID-19. The rearrangement links TRBV28 to TRBJ1-3; D unresolved. Sequenced: PBMCs or T cells enriched from blood (not recorded which). The CDR3 DNA reads TGTGCCAGCAGCCCAGATGACTCTGGAAACACCATATATTTT. This gives the protein CASSPDDSGNTIYF.